The present TCR beta chain was sequenced within a study of neurological immune-mediated disorders. TCRdb fed the 5' RACE reads into MiXCR, producing one record per CDR3 protein. The sample carries roughly 49,000 distinct CDR3 sequences, around 13% recorded once. Time point given: longitudinal time-point 2. By frequency in the sample, this clonotype is medium-sized (0.01 to 0.1%). Its specificity is not known. Looked up from germline, CDR1 is SEHNR and CDR2 is FQNEAQ (reference sequence). The junction had 7 bases not matched to a gene; V was cut back by 7 bases and J by 7 bases. The CDR3 length is 13 residues. Study results and caveats: In HTLV-1-associated myelopathy, TCR clonal expansion was greatest, whereas multiple sclerosis had the least, falling below healthy controls.

The gene calls are TRBV7-9 and TRBJ1-3; 7 bases line up with TRBD1. The sequencing sample was made of PBMCs. This sequence originates from a male donor with HTLV-1-associated myelopathy (HAM/TSP). This CDR3 reads CASIPDRRNTIYF. The CDR3 coding sequence is TGTGCCAGCATCCCGGACAGGAGGAACACCATATATTTT.